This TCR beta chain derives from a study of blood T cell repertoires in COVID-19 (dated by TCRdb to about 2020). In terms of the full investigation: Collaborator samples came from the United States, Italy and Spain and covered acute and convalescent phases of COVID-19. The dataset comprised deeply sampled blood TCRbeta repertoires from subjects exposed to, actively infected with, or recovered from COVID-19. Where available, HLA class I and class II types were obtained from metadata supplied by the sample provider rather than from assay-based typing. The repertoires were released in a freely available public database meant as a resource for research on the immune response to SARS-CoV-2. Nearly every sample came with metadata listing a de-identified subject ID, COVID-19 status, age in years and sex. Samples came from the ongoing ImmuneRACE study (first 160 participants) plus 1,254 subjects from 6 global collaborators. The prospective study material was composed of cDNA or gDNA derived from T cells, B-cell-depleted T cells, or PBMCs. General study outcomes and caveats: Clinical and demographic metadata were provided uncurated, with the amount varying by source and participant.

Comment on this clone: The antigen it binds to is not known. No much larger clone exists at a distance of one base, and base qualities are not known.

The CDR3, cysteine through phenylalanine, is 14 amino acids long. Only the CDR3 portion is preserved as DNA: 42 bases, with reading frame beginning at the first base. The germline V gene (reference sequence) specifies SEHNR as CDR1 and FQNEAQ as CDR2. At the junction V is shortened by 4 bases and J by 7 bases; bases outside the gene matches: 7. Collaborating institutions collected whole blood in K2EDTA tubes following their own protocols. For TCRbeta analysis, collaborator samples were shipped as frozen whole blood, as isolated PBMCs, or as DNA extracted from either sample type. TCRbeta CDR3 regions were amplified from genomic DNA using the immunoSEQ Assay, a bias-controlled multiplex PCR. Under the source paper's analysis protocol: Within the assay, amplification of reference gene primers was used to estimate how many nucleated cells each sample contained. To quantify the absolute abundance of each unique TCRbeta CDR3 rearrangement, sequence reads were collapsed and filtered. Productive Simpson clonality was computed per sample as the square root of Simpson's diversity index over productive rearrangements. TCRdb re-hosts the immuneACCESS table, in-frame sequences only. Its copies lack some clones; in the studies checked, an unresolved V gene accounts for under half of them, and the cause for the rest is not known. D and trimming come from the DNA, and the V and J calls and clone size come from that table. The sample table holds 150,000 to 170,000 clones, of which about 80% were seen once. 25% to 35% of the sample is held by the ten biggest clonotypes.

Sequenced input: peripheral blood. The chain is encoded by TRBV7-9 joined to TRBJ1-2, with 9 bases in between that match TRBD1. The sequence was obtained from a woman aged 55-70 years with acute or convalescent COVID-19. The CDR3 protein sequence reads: CASSWGTGPGGYTF. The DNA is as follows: TGTGCCAGCAGCTGGGGGACAGGGCCAGGTGGCTACACCTTC.